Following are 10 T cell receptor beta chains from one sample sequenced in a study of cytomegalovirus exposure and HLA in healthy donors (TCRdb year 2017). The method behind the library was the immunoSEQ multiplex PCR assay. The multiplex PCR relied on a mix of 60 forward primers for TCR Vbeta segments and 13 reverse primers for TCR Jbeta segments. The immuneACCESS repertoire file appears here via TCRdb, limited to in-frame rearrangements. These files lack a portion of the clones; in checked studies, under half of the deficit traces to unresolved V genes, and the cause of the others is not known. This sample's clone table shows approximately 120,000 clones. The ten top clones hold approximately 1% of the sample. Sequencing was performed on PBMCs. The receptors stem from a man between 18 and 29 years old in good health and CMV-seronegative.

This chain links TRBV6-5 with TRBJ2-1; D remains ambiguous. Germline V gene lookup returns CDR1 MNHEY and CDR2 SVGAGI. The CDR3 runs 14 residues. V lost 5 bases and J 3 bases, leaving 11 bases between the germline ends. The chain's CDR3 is CASSRPGLYNEQFF. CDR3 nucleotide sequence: TGTGCCAGCAGTAGGCCGGGTCTCTACAATGAGCAGTTCTTC.

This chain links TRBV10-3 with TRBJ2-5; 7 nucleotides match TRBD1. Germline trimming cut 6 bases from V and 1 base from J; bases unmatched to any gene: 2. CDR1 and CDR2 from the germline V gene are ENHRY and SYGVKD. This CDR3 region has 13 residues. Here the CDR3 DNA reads TGTGCCATCAGAACAGGGGCCCAAGAGACCCAGTACTTC. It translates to CAIRTGAQETQYF.

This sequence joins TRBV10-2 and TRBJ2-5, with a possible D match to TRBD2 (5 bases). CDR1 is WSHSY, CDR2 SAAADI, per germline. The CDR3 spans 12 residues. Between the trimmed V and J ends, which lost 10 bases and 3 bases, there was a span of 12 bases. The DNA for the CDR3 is TGCGCCAACGGTCTAGCAAAAGAGACCCAGTACTTC. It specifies CANGLAKETQYF.

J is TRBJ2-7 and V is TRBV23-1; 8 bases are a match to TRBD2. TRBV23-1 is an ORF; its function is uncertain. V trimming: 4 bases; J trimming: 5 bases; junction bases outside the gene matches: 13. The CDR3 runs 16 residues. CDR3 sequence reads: CASSRIGTSRPHEQYF. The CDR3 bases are TGCGCCAGCAGTCGGATTGGGACTAGTCGGCCCCACGAGCAGTACTTC.

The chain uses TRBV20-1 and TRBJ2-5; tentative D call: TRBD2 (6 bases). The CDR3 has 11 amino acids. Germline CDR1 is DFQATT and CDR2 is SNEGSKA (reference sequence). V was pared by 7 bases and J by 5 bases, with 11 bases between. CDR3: CSVGRGETQYF. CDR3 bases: TGCAGTGTCGGCCGGGGGGAGACCCAGTACTTC.

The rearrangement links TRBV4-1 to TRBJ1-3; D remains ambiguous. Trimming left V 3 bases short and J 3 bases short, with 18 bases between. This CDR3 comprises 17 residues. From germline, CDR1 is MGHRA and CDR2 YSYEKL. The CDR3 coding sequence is TGCGCCAGCAGCCATATTATCGACGGCGGGAGTGGAAACACCATATATTTT. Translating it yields CASSHIIDGGSGNTIYF.

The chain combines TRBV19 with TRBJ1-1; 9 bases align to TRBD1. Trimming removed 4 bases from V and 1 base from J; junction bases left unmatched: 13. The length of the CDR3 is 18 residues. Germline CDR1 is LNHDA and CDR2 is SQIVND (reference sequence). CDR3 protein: CASSNLPGQGPKNTEAFF. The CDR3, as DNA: TGTGCCAGTAGTAACCTCCCGGGACAGGGTCCCAAGAACACTGAAGCTTTCTTT.

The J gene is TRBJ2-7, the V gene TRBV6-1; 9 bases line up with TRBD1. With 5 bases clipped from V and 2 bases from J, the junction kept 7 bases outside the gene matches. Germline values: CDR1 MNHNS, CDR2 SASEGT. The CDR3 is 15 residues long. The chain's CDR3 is CASSPGQGLAYEQYF. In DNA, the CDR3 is TGTGCCAGCAGTCCGGGACAGGGCCTCGCCTACGAGCAGTACTTC.

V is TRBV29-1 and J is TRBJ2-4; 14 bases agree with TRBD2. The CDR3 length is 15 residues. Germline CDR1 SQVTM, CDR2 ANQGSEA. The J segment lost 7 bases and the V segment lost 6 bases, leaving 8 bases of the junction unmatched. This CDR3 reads CSVWGLAGVRNIQYF. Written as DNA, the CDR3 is TGCAGCGTCTGGGGACTAGCGGGAGTACGGAACATTCAGTACTTC.

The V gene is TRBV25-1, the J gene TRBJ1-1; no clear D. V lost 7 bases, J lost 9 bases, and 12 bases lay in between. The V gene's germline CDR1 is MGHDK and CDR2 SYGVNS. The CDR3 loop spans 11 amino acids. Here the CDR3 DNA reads TGTGCCAGCACCAAGACGGAGAAAGCTTTCTTT. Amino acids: CASTKTEKAFF.